The sample holds one count of the clone carrying this TCR beta chain. The entry originates in a study of blood T cell repertoires in COVID-19. At the level of the study: Material from acute and convalescent COVID-19 was sourced from the United States, Italy and Spain. PBMCs, B-cell-depleted T cells, or T cells provided the cDNA or gDNA that made up the material.

CDR3 length: 15 amino acids. V dropped 4 bases and J dropped 2 bases, with 12 bases sitting between them. The germline gives CDR1 MGHRA, CDR2 YSYEKL. In the original workflow: Reference gene primers were amplified, and this amplification served to estimate nucleated cell counts. Data came from immunoSEQ multiplex PCR; TCRdb stores just in-frame clones and leaves some out. From that table come the V and J calls and clone size; the DNA was used to work out D and trimming. This sample carries about 110,000 clones, around 68% of them seen once, and the ten largest clones take 6.5% to 8.5%. This receptor was identified in a woman aged 55-75 years with acute or convalescent COVID-19. The sequenced sample was peripheral blood. The J gene is TRBJ1-5, the V gene TRBV4-1; tentative D call: TRBD1 (5 bases). CDR3 amino acids: CASSPRVWGNQPQHF. CDR3 DNA sequence: TGCGCCAGCAGCCCCAGGGTTTGGGGCAATCAGCCCCAGCATTTT.